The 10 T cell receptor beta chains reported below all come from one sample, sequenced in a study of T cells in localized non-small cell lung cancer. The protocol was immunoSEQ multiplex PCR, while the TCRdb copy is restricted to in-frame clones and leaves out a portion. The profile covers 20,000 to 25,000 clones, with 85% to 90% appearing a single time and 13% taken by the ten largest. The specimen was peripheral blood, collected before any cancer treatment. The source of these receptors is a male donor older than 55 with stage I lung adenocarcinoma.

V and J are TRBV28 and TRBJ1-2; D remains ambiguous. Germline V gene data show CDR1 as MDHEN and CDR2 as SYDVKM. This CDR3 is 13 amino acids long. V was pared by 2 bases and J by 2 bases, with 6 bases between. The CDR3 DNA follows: TGTGCCAGCAGTTTAGGACGGAACTATGGCTACACCTTC. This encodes CASSLGRNYGYTF.

The CDR3 region is CASSLLAGVDTQYF. CDR3 coding DNA: TGTGCCAGCAGCCTACTAGCGGGGGTAGATACGCAGTATTTT. V usage is TRBV7-9 and J usage is TRBJ2-3; 11 nucleotides align to TRBD2. The CDR3 contains 14 residues. V lost 5 bases and J lost 5; bases outside the gene matches: 3. Germline V gene data show CDR1 as SEHNR and CDR2 as FQNEAQ (reference sequence).

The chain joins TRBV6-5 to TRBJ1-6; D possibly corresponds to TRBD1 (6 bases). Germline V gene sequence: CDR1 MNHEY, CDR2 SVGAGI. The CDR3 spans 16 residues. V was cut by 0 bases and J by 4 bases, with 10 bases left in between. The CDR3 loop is CASSYSSGDYNSPLHF. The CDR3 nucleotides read TGTGCCAGCAGTTACTCTTCAGGGGATTATAATTCACCCCTCCACTTT.

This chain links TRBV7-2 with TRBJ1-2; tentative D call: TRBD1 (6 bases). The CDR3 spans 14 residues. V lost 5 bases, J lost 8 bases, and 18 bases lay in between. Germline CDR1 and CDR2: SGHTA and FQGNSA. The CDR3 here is CASSPDSNLWGYTF. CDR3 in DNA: TGTGCCAGCAGCCCGGACAGCAATCTATGGGGCTACACCTTC.

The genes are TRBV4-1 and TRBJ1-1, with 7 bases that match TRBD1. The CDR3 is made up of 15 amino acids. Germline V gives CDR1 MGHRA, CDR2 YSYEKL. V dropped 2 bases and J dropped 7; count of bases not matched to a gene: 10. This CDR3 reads CASSQPGQTLGEAFF. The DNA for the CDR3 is TGCGCCAGCAGCCAACCGGGACAGACGCTCGGTGAAGCTTTCTTT.

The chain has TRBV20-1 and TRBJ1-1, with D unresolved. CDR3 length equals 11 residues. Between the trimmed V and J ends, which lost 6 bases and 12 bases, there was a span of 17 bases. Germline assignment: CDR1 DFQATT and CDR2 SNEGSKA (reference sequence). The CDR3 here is CSAPRPPTTFF. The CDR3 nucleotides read TGCAGTGCCCCTCGGCCCCCGACAACTTTCTTT.

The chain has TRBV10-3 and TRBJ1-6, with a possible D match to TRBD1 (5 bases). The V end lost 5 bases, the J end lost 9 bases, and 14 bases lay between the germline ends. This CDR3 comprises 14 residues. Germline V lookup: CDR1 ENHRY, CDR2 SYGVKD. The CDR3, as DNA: TGTGCCATCAGTAGGCAGGGTTTTTCTTCACCCCTCCACTTT. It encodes CAISRQGFSSPLHF.

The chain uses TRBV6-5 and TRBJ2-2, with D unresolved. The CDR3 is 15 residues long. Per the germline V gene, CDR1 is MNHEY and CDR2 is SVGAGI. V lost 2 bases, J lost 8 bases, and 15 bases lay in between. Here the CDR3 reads CASSYQLGLGGELFF. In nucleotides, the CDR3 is TGTGCCAGCAGTTACCAGTTGGGGTTGGGGGGGGAGCTGTTTTTT.

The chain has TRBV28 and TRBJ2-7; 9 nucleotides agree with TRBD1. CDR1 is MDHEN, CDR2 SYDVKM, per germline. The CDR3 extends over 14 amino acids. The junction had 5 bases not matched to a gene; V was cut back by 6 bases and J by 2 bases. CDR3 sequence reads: CASRTDRGTYEQYF. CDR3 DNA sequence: TGTGCCAGCAGAACGGACAGGGGAACCTACGAGCAGTACTTC. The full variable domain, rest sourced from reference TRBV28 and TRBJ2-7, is DVKVTQSSRYLVKRTGEKVFLECVQDMDHENMFWYRQDPGLGLRLIYFSYDVKMKEKGDIPEGYSVSREKKERFSLILESASTNQTSMYLCASRTDRGTYEQYFGPGTRLTVT.

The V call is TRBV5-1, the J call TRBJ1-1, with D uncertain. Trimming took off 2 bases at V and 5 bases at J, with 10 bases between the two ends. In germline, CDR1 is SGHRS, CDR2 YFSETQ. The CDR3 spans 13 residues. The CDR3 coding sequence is TGCGCCAGCAGCTTCAACCGGGGTACTGAAGCTTTCTTT. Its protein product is CASSFNRGTEAFF.